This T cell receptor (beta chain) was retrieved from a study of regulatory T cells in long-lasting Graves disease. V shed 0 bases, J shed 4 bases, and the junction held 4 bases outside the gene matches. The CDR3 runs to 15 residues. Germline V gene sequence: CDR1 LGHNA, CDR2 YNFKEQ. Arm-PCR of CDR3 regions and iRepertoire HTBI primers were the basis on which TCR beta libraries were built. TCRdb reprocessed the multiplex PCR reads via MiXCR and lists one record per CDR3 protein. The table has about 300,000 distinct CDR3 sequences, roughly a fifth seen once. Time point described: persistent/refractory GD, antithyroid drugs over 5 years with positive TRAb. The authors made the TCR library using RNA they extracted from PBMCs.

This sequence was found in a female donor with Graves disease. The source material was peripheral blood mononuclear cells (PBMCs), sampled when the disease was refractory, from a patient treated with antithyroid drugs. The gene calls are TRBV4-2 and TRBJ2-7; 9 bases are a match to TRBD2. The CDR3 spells CASSQDLAGTYEQYF. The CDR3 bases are TGTGCCAGCAGCCAAGATCTAGCGGGGACATACGAGCAGTACTTC.